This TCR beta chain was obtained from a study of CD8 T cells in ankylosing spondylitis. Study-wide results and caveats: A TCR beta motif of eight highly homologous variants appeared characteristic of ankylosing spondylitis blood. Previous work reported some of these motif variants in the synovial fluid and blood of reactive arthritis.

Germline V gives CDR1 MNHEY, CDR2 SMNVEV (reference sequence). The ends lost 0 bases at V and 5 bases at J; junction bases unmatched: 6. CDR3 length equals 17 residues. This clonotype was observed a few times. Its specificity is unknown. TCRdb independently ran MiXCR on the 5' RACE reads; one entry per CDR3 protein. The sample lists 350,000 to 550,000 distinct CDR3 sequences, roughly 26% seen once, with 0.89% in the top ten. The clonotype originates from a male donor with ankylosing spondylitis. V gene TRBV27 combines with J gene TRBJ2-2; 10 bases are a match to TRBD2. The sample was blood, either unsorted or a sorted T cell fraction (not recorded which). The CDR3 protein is CASSLSLAGVRTGELFF. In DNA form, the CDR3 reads TGTGCCAGCAGTTTATCGCTAGCGGGAGTTCGTACCGGGGAGCTGTTTTTT.